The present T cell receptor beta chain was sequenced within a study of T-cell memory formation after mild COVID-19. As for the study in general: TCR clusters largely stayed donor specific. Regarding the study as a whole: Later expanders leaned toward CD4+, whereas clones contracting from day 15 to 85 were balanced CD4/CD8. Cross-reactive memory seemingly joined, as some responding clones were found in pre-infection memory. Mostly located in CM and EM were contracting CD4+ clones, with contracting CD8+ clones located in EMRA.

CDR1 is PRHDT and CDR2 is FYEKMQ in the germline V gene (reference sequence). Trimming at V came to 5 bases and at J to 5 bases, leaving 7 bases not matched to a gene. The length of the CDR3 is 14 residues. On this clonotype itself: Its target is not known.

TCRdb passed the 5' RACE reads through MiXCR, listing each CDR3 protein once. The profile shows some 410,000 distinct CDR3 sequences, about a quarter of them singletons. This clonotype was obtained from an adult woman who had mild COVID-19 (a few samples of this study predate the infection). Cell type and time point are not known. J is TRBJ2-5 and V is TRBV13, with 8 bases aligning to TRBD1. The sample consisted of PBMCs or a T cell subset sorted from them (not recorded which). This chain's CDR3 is CASSTRTGRETQYF. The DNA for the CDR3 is TGTGCCAGCAGCACCCGGACAGGGCGGGAGACCCAGTACTTC.